One and the same sample provided the 2 T cell receptor beta chains below, sequenced in a study of T-cell memory formation after mild COVID-19. TCRdb passed the 5' RACE reads through MiXCR, listing each CDR3 protein once. The data show around 110,000 distinct CDR3 sequences, 15% to 20% seen once. Material: PBMCs or a T cell subset sorted from them (not recorded which). These TCRs come from an adult woman who had mild COVID-19 (a few samples of this study predate the infection). Cell type and time point are not known.

In this sample, this clonotype turned up a few times. This sequence joins TRBV12-3 or TRBV12-4 and TRBJ2-1; a possible D gene is TRBD2 (6 bases). V was shortened by 1 base and J by 5 bases, with 9 bases between the two germline ends. The CDR3 totals 14 residues. The CDR3 loop is CASSLGTTHNEQFF. The CDR3 DNA follows: TGTGCCAGCAGTTTAGGGACTACCCACAATGAGCAGTTCTTC.

CDR3 nucleotides: TGTGCCAGCAGCGTTGCAGGGATTGATCACACCGGGGAGCTGTTTTTT. Translation: CASSVAGIDHTGELFF. The chain recombines TRBV9 with TRBJ2-2; weak D call: TRBD1 (5 bases). Trimming took 2 bases from V and 3 from J, leaving 14 bases between them. Germline V gives CDR1 SGDLS, CDR2 YYNGEE. The CDR3 totals 16 residues.